These 28 T cell receptor beta chains originate from one sample sequenced in a study of metastatic and nonmetastatic thyroid tumors. Every patient was untreated before thyroid surgery. Through MiXCR, TCRdb re-clonotyped the PCR reads. This table holds just over 20,000 clones, more than 9% found once. The sample consisted of blood. These receptor sequences come from a male donor with papillary thyroid cancer or a benign thyroid nodule (not recorded which). Some clones in this sample may be carry-over from other donors' samples.

This clone was counted only a few times. A much larger clone sits a single nucleotide away, making a read error possible. This sequence joins TRBV3-1 and TRBJ1-3, with D uncertain. The CDR3 length is 15 residues. The germline CDR1 and CDR2 sequences are LGHDT and YNNKEL (reference sequence). DNA for the CDR3: TGTGCCAGCAGCCCCCTTCCTCTCTCTGGAAGCACCATATATTTT. Protein: CASSPLPLSGSTIYF.

This clone was detected ten times or more. The chain joins TRBV5-5 to TRBJ2-7; 7 nucleotides match TRBD1. CDR3 length equals 14 residues. The germline V gene has CDR1 SGHKS and CDR2 YYEKEE (reference sequence). The V and J ends lost 3 bases and 9 bases, in that order; junction bases with no gene match: 12. CDR3 sequence (DNA): TGTGCCAGCAGCTCGGGGACAGTGCTGGACCGGCAGTACTTC. It codes for CASSSGTVLDRQYF.

This clone is deemed medium-sized. The chain employs TRBV24-1 and TRBJ2-1; 11 bases are a match to TRBD1. With V trimmed by 3 bases and J by 7 bases, 4 bases remained unmatched. The CDR3 loop spans 15 amino acids. The germline CDR1 and CDR2 sequences are KGHDR and SFDVKD. CDR3 amino acids: CATSDRTGGTNEQFF. For the CDR3, the DNA is TGTGCCACCAGTGATCGGACAGGGGGCACGAATGAGCAGTTCTTC.

This clone was found many times. The chain couples TRBV19 to TRBJ1-1; 8 nucleotides agree with TRBD1. V was pared by 6 bases and J by 5 bases, with 8 bases of the junction left unmatched. The CDR3 sequence is 14 residues long. Per the germline V gene, CDR1 is LNHDA and CDR2 is SQIVND (reference sequence). CDR3 sequence: CASSPTGGGTEAFF. CDR3 DNA sequence: TGTGCCAGTAGCCCCACAGGGGGAGGAACTGAAGCTTTCTTT.

The table lists this clone with many counts. The gene calls are TRBV27 and TRBJ1-2; D is ambiguous. The V gene's germline CDR1 is MNHEY and CDR2 SMNVEV (reference sequence). The CDR3 is made up of 12 amino acids. The germline V and J ends were trimmed by 3 bases and 2 bases, with 4 bases remaining between them. The CDR3 nucleotides are TGTGCCAGCAGTTTTACCAACTATGGCTACACCTTC. The encoded protein is CASSFTNYGYTF.

In its sample, this clone was seen a few times. The V gene is TRBV28, the J gene TRBJ2-7, with a weak D call TRBD2 (5 bases). CDR3 length: 13 amino acids. Trimming left V 7 bases short and J 5 bases short, with 15 bases between. Germline CDR1 reads MDHEN; CDR2 reads SYDVKM. The CDR3 reads CASMRDWGDEQYF. The CDR3 DNA reads as TGTGCCAGCATGAGGGATTGGGGAGACGAGCAGTACTTC. The whole variable domain, filled in from reference TRBV28 and TRBJ2-7, reads DVKVTQSSRYLVKRTGEKVFLECVQDMDHENMFWYRQDPGLGLRLIYFSYDVKMKEKGDIPEGYSVSREKKERFSLILESASTNQTSMYLCASMRDWGDEQYFGPGTRLTVT.

This clone has a count of ten or more. The chain recombines TRBV28 with TRBJ1-1; D uncertain. The germline V and J ends were trimmed by 2 bases and 0 bases, with 7 bases remaining between them. This CDR3 comprises 14 residues. Germline assignment: CDR1 MDHEN and CDR2 SYDVKM. CDR3 DNA: TGTGCCAGCAGTTTACTGCGACTGAACACTGAAGCTTTCTTT. Translation: CASSLLRLNTEAFF.

Ten or more counts support this clone. This chain uses TRBV28 with TRBJ1-5; 8 nucleotides match TRBD1. V trimming: 11 bases; J trimming: 0 bases; junction bases outside the gene matches: 6. The CDR3 has 14 amino acids. Germline CDR1 MDHEN, CDR2 SYDVKM. CDR3 sequence reads: CALRGPYSNQPQHF. The CDR3 coding sequence is TGTGCCCTCAGGGGGCCATATAGCAATCAGCCCCAGCATTTT.

This clone was counted many times. V gene TRBV5-6 combines with J gene TRBJ1-4; TRBD1 agrees at 12 bases. The germline gives CDR1 SGHDT, CDR2 YYEEEE. V lost 1 base and J lost 3; bases outside the gene matches: 4. The CDR3 extends over 17 amino acids. The CDR3 here is CASSLLGQGAANEKLFF. CDR3 in DNA: TGTGCCAGCAGCTTGTTGGGACAGGGGGCAGCTAATGAAAAACTGTTTTTT.

This clone was counted ten times or more. The CDR3 coding sequence is TGCGCCAGCAGCCACTCTAGCACAGGGACCCAAGAGACCCAGTACTTC. Translation: CASSHSSTGTQETQYF. The chain links TRBV4-1 to TRBJ2-5; tentatively, D is TRBD1 (6 bases). V was trimmed by 3 bases and J by 1 base, leaving 15 bases between them. The CDR3 covers 16 residues. In germline, CDR1 is MGHRA, CDR2 YSYEKL.

At least ten counts were recorded for this clone. This chain connects TRBV7-8 to TRBJ2-5, with no clear D. Germline assignment: CDR1 SGHVS and CDR2 FQNEAQ. Trimming removed 5 bases at V and 1 base at J, with 14 bases between. This CDR3 comprises 15 residues. CDR3 coding DNA: TGTGCCAGCAGCGTCCCCGCCTGGACCCAAGAGACCCAGTACTTC. Amino acid sequence: CASSVPAWTQETQYF.

This chain uses TRBV12-3 or TRBV12-4 with TRBJ2-7, with D possibly matching TRBD2 (7 bases). Trimming removed 5 bases at V and 9 bases at J, with 14 bases between. The CDR3 extends over 12 amino acids. CDR3 DNA sequence: TGTGCCAGCAGTCCGCCGGGGGGCGGGCAGTACTTC. The encoded protein is CASSPPGGGQYF.

In this sample, this clone turned up many times. The chain employs TRBV19 and TRBJ2-1, with 10 bases lining up with TRBD1. CDR3 size: 14 residues. CDR1 and CDR2 (germline): LNHDA, SQIVND (reference sequence). J was trimmed by 7 bases and V by 4 bases; bases with no gene match: 4. The CDR3 sequence: CASSRDRGANEQFF. In DNA, the CDR3 is TGTGCCAGTAGTAGGGACAGGGGCGCAAATGAGCAGTTCTTC.

The chain has TRBV24-1 and TRBJ2-2; TRBD2 might be the D (6 bases). The CDR3 is 14 amino acids. Per the germline V gene, CDR1 is KGHDR and CDR2 is SFDVKD. The germline V and J ends were trimmed by 5 bases and 3 bases, with 9 bases remaining between them. The CDR3: CATSATGDTGELFF. Written as DNA, the CDR3 is TGTGCCACCAGTGCAACGGGAGACACCGGGGAGCTGTTTTTT.

This clone was recorded at least ten times. The J gene is TRBJ1-1, the V gene TRBV7-6; perhaps TRBD1 as D (6 bases). The V end was cut by 3 bases, the J end by 3 bases, with 11 bases between. The germline CDR1 and CDR2 sequences are SGHVS and FNYEAQ. CDR3 size: 14 residues. CDR3 in DNA: TGTGCCAGCAGCTTCTACAGGGAGGACACTGAAGCTTTCTTT. Its translation: CASSFYREDTEAFF.

This clone was seen repeatedly, ten times or more. V usage is TRBV3-1 and J usage is TRBJ1-4; tentatively, D is TRBD1 (5 bases). The CDR3 contains 14 residues. Germline V gene sequence: CDR1 LGHDT, CDR2 YNNKEL (reference sequence). The V gene lost 4 bases and the J gene lost 5 bases, with 11 bases spanning the gap. CDR3 sequence: CASSRRELNEKLFF. DNA of the CDR3: TGTGCCAGCAGCCGCAGGGAACTCAATGAAAAACTGTTTTTT.

This clone was observed at least ten times. This chain uses TRBV5-1 with TRBJ1-1; D remains ambiguous. The V gene's germline CDR1 is SGHRS and CDR2 YFSETQ. There are 13 residues in the CDR3. V lost 0 bases to trimming and J lost 5 bases, with 8 bases between them. The CDR3 protein is CASSLVGSTEAFF. The CDR3 DNA is TGCGCCAGCAGCTTGGTCGGTTCGACTGAAGCTTTCTTT.

There are many counts of this clone. This chain's CDR3 is CASSPQGTNEQFF. CDR3 coding DNA: TGTGCCAGCAGCCCACAGGGTACCAATGAGCAGTTCTTC. This chain connects TRBV9 to TRBJ2-1; D possibly corresponds to TRBD1 (6 bases). This CDR3 contains 13 residues. Germline CDR1 reads SGDLS; CDR2 reads YYNGEE. V lost 4 bases and J lost 6, with 11 bases in between.

This clone was picked up a small number of times. The chain links TRBV28 to TRBJ2-1; 7 bases match TRBD2. Germline CDR1 and CDR2: MDHEN and SYDVKM. Trimming at V came to 6 bases and at J to 2 bases, leaving 4 bases not matched to a gene. The length of the CDR3 is 14 residues. The CDR3: CASRRAGTYNEQFF. CDR3 sequence (DNA): TGTGCCAGCAGGAGAGCGGGGACCTACAATGAGCAGTTCTTC. The full variable domain, with the rest looked up from reference TRBV28 and TRBJ2-1, is DVKVTQSSRYLVKRTGEKVFLECVQDMDHENMFWYRQDPGLGLRLIYFSYDVKMKEKGDIPEGYSVSREKKERFSLILESASTNQTSMYLCASRRAGTYNEQFFGPGTRLTVL.

This clone was found a few times. The chain has TRBV6-1 and TRBJ1-3, with unresolved D. The germline CDR1 and CDR2 sequences are MNHNS and SASEGT. Trimming removed 3 bases from V and 4 bases from J, with 10 bases in between. CDR3 size: 14 residues. The CDR3 DNA reads as TGTGCCAGCAGTGACCCTATAGAAGGAAACACCATATATTTT. It is translated as CASSDPIEGNTIYF.

This clone was counted between two and nine times. CDR3 loop: CATSDPRKHGYTF. The CDR3 coding sequence is TGTGCCACCAGTGATCCCCGGAAGCATGGCTACACCTTC. The gene calls are TRBV24-1 and TRBJ1-2; the D is unclear. V was pared by 3 bases and J by 6 bases, with 10 bases between. This CDR3 has 13 residues. The germline CDR1 and CDR2 sequences are KGHDR and SFDVKD.

This clone was detected a few times. A junction boundary mismatches the germline segment, possibly from a read error. Other DNA sequences within the sample encode an identical CDR3. The rearrangement links TRBV12-3 or TRBV12-4 to TRBJ2-2; the D gene is possibly TRBD2 (5 bases). The length of the CDR3 is 12 residues. CDR3 sequence (DNA): TGTGCTAGCAGCCGAGGGAGTGGGGAGCTGTTTTTC. Its protein product is CASSRGSGELFF.

This clone was observed a few times. V and J are TRBV6-2 or TRBV6-3 and TRBJ2-1; 10 nucleotides match TRBD1. The CDR3 runs to 15 residues. Germline trimming cut 2 bases from V and 8 bases from J; bases unmatched to any gene: 6. CDR1 MNHEY and CDR2 SVGEGT come from the germline V gene. This CDR3 reads CASSYPGTGVYEQFF. The DNA of the CDR3 is TGTGCCAGCAGTTACCCTGGGACAGGGGTTTATGAGCAGTTCTTC.

This clone appeared a few times. The genes are TRBV6-2 or TRBV6-3 and TRBJ1-2; a weak D match, TRBD1 (6 bases). V dropped 1 base and J dropped 4 bases, with 10 bases sitting between them. CDR1 is MNHEY and CDR2 is SVGEGT in the germline V gene. This CDR3 contains 14 residues. The CDR3 region is CASSYWRGAYGYTF. The CDR3 DNA follows: TGTGCCAGCAGTTACTGGCGGGGGGCCTATGGCTACACCTTC.

The genes are TRBV6-1 and TRBJ2-7; D not certain. V was trimmed by 5 bases and J by 2 bases, leaving 13 bases between them. This CDR3 spans 14 amino acids. CDR1 and CDR2 from the germline V gene are MNHNS and SASEGT. The CDR3 bases are TGTGCCAGCAGTTTTCATCCCAGGCCCTACGAGCAGTACTTC. This translates into CASSFHPRPYEQYF.

This clone was recorded many times. This sequence joins TRBV5-1 and TRBJ1-1, with D unclear. V gave up 0 bases and J gave up 2 bases, with 8 bases separating them. Per germline, CDR1 SGHRS and CDR2 YFSETQ. This CDR3 spans 14 amino acids. In nucleotides, the CDR3 is TGCGCCAGCAGCTTGGGTGGGAGTAACACTGAAGCTTTCTTT. This encodes CASSLGGSNTEAFF.

This clone was seen at least ten times. J is TRBJ1-2 and V is TRBV3-1; a possible D gene is TRBD1 (6 bases). CDR3 size: 15 residues. Germline lookup yields CDR1 LGHDT and CDR2 YNNKEL (reference sequence). The V end lost 1 base, the J end lost 8 bases, and 17 bases lay between the germline ends. The CDR3 DNA reads as TGTGCCAGCAGCCAAGGTCATCAGGGGCAAGGAGGCTACACCTTC. Translation: CASSQGHQGQGGYTF. Combining the CDR3 with reference TRBV3-1 and TRBJ1-2 gives the whole variable domain DTAVSQTPKYLVTQMGNDKSIKCEQNLGHDTMYWYKQDSKKFLKIMFSYNNKELIINETVPNRFSPKSPDKAHLNLHINSLELGDSAVYFCASSQGHQGQGGYTFGSGTRLTVV.

This clone occurred many times. The chain couples TRBV11-2 to TRBJ2-1; D may be TRBD2 (5 bases). The CDR3 has 16 residues. V gave up 1 base and J gave up 0 bases, with 10 bases separating them. CDR1 SGHAT and CDR2 FQNNGV come from the germline V gene. The CDR3 bases are TGTGCCAGCAGCTTAGTTCTCGGGATCTCCTACAATGAGCAGTTCTTC. Translating gives CASSLVLGISYNEQFF. Together with reference TRBV11-2 and TRBJ2-1, the CDR3 gives the full variable domain: EAGVAQSPRYKIIEKRQSVAFWCNPISGHATLYWYQQILGQGPKLLIQFQNNGVVDDSQLPKDRFSAERLKGVDSTLKIQPAKLEDSAVYLCASSLVLGISYNEQFFGPGTRLTVL.